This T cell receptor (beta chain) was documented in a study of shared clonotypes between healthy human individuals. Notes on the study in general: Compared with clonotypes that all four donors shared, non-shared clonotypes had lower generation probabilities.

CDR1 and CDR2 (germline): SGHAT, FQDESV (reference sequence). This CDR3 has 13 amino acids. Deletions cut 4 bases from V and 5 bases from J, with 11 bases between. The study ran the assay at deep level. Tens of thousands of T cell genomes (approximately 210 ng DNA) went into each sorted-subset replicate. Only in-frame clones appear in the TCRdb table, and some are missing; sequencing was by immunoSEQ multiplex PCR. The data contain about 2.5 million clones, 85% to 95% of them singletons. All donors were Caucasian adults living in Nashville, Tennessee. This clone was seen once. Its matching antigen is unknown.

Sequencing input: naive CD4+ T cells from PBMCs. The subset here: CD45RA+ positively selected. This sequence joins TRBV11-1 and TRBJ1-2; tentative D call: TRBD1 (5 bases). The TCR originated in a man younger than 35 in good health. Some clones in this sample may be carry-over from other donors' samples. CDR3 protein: CASSSTRVYGYTF. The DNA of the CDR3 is TGTGCCAGCAGCTCCACCAGGGTTTATGGCTACACCTTC.